One sample yielded the 25 T cell receptor beta chains listed below, sequenced in a study of neurological immune-mediated disorders. TCRdb processed the 5' RACE reads anew with MiXCR; each CDR3 protein has one entry. The data hold 80,000 or so distinct CDR3 sequences, with about 9.7% observed a single time. Sequenced: PBMCs. These receptor sequences come from a man in his forties or fifties in good health.

This clonotype was counted ten times or more. At one end, the junction sequence differs from germline, possibly due to a read error. The rearrangement joins TRBV7-9 to TRBJ2-4, with 9 bases matching TRBD2. Per germline, CDR1 SEHNR and CDR2 FQNEAQ (reference sequence). This CDR3 is 13 amino acids long. CDR3 coding DNA: TGTGCCAGCAGCCCCCACGGAGCGGGGGGTGTCTCCTTC. Amino acid sequence: CASSPHGAGGVSF.

The chain couples TRBV6-6 to TRBJ2-1; D remains unclear. Germline-derived CDR1 and CDR2 are MNHNY and SVGAGI (reference sequence). This CDR3 region has 12 residues. V was cut by 6 bases and J by 6 bases, with 9 bases left in between. CDR3 in DNA: TGTGCCAGCAGCCGACCTCGCAATGAGCAGTTCTTC. Protein: CASSRPRNEQFF.

This clonotype was detected many times. The chain is built from TRBV9 and TRBJ2-1; D not resolved. Germline lookup yields CDR1 SGDLS and CDR2 YYNGEE. CDR3 length: 12 residues. V was pared by 0 bases and J by 7 bases, with 5 bases between. The CDR3 bases are TGTGCCAGCAGCGTAGTTGCGAATGAGCAGTTCTTC. Translation: CASSVVANEQFF.

About this clonotype itself: The junction departs from germline at one end; a sequencing error may be responsible. The chain couples TRBV24-1 to TRBJ2-2, with D possibly matching TRBD1 (6 bases). Germline V CDR1 and CDR2: KGHDR, SFDVKD. The CDR3 contains 16 residues. The CDR3: CTTSDLRGWNTGEMFF. CDR3 DNA: TGTACCACCAGTGATCTCAGGGGATGGAACACCGGGGAGATGTTTTTT.

Details on this clonotype: One end of the junction is discordant with germline, which a read error may explain. The chain carries TRBV7-2 and TRBJ2-2, with 7 bases lining up with TRBD1. Germline V gene sequence: CDR1 SGHTA, CDR2 FQGNSA. The CDR3 loop spans 15 amino acids. The CDR3 sequence is CASSVRDSTTGELFF. The DNA for the CDR3 is TGTGCCAGCAGCGTCCGGGACAGTACCACCGGTGAGCTGTTTTTT. The full variable domain, completed using reference TRBV7-2 and TRBJ2-2, is GAGVSQSPSNKVTEKGKDVELRCDPISGHTALYWYRQSLGQGLEFLIYFQGNSAPDKSGLPSDRFSAERTGGSVSTLTIQRTQQEDSAVYLCASSVRDSTTGELFFGEGSRLTVL.

In this sample, this clonotype turned up many times. V usage is TRBV3-1 and J usage is TRBJ2-3; D perhaps matches TRBD2 (5 bases). Germline loops: CDR1 LGHDT, CDR2 YNNKEL (reference sequence). The CDR3 has 17 amino acids. The V end lost 5 bases, the J end lost 5 bases, and 23 bases lay between the germline ends. CDR3 region: CASSAPGSLAAIDTQYF. CDR3 nucleotide sequence: TGTGCCAGCAGCGCCCCCGGCAGCCTAGCAGCTATAGATACGCAGTATTTT.

The chain couples TRBV12-3 or TRBV12-4 to TRBJ1-2, with 8 bases lining up with TRBD1. The length of the CDR3 is 13 residues. The trim removed 7 bases at V and 8 bases at J, leaving 9 bases unmatched. The CDR3 region is CASIFGQGRGYTF. Written as DNA, the CDR3 is TGTGCCAGCATCTTCGGACAGGGACGCGGCTACACCTTC.

This clonotype was seen more than once but under ten times. The CDR3 protein is CASSLSGEQYF. CDR3 nucleotides: TGTGCCAGCAGCTTATCGGGCGAGCAGTACTTC. The genes are TRBV7-9 and TRBJ2-7, with D unresolved. Between the trimmed V and J ends, which lost 2 bases and 6 bases, there was a span of 5 bases. The CDR3 covers 11 residues. Germline assignment: CDR1 SEHNR and CDR2 FQNEAQ (reference sequence). The variable domain in full, completed from reference TRBV7-9 and TRBJ2-7, reads DTGVSQNPRHKITKRGQNVTFRCDPISEHNRLYWYRQTLGQGPEFLTYFQNEAQLEKSRLLSDRFSAERPKGSFSTLEIQRTEQGDSAMYLCASSLSGEQYFGPGTRLTVT.

In its sample, this clonotype was seen many times. The V and J genes are TRBV7-9 and TRBJ2-3; 12 bases map to TRBD2. V lost 6 bases and J lost 6; bases outside the gene matches: 10. This CDR3 comprises 16 residues. Germline V gives CDR1 SEHNR, CDR2 FQNEAQ (reference sequence). CDR3 DNA: TGTGCCAGCAGTTCTACTAGCGGGGGGCCTTGGGATACGCAGTATTTT. Protein sequence: CASSSTSGGPWDTQYF.

Ten or more counts support this clonotype. The chain has TRBV20-1 and TRBJ2-7; TRBD1 agrees at 7 bases. There are 14 residues in the CDR3. CDR1 DFQATT and CDR2 SNEGSKA come from the germline V gene (reference sequence). Trimming at V came to 4 bases and at J to 1 base, leaving 7 bases not matched to a gene. CDR3: CSAKTTGASYEQYF. For the CDR3, the DNA is TGCAGTGCTAAGACTACAGGGGCTTCCTACGAGCAGTACTTC.

This clonotype occurred many times. V gene TRBV28 combines with J gene TRBJ2-1; D is uncertain. The CDR3 is made up of 13 amino acids. Germline CDR1 MDHEN, CDR2 SYDVKM. The V and J ends lost 7 bases and 4 bases respectively, with 11 bases between them. CDR3 amino acids: CASTRPLYNEQFF. CDR3 DNA: TGTGCCAGCACCCGACCTCTTTACAATGAGCAGTTCTTC.

This clonotype came up many times. The chain joins TRBV20-1 to TRBJ2-7; 13 positions match TRBD2. The CDR3 is 14 amino acids. With 2 bases clipped from V and 7 bases from J, the junction kept 5 bases outside the gene matches. Germline CDR1 and CDR2: DFQATT and SNEGSKA (reference sequence). The DNA for the CDR3 is TGCAGTGCTAGACAGGGACTAGCGGGAAATGAGCAGTACTTC. As protein: CSARQGLAGNEQYF.

This clonotype was recorded many times. The chain employs TRBV25-1 and TRBJ1-6; 7 bases fit TRBD1. The length of the CDR3 is 15 residues. Per germline, CDR1 MGHDK and CDR2 SYGVNS. Trimming took 6 bases from V and 9 from J; bases not matched to a gene: 11. The CDR3 loop is CASRTLTGPGSPLHF. The CDR3 bases are TGTGCCAGCAGAACATTGACAGGGCCTGGTTCACCCCTCCACTTT.

The sample holds a few counts of this clonotype. This sequence joins TRBV20-1 and TRBJ2-1, with 8 bases that match TRBD2. CDR1 is DFQATT and CDR2 is SNEGSKA in the germline V gene (reference sequence). V lost 5 bases and J lost 7; bases outside the gene matches: 10. This CDR3 spans 14 amino acids. The CDR3 DNA is TGCAGTGCTGGGGACCCGGGACTAGTAAATGAGCAGTTCTTC. This gives the protein CSAGDPGLVNEQFF.

This clonotype was found many times. The V and J genes are TRBV5-1 and TRBJ1-2; D is unresolved. V was pared by 0 bases and J by 9 bases, with 12 bases between. Germline-derived CDR1 and CDR2 are SGHRS and YFSETQ. The CDR3 length is 13 residues. The CDR3 loop is CASSLDGGSSYTF. The CDR3 DNA follows: TGCGCCAGCAGCTTGGATGGAGGGAGTAGCTACACCTTC.

This clonotype has at least ten counts. The rearrangement uses TRBV5-1 and TRBJ2-7, with a tentative D call TRBD2 (5 bases). V was shortened by 0 bases and J by 6 bases, with 7 bases between the two germline ends. Germline values: CDR1 SGHRS, CDR2 YFSETQ. This CDR3 region has 12 residues. The CDR3 DNA reads TGCGCCAGCAGCTTGGATCGGGGCGAGCAGTACTTC. This translates into CASSLDRGEQYF.

This clonotype was detected ten times or more. This chain joins TRBV3-1 and TRBJ2-5; D may match TRBD1 or TRBD2 (5 bases each). Germline V gene sequence: CDR1 LGHDT, CDR2 YNNKEL (reference sequence). With 3 bases removed from V and 1 base from J, the gap between germline ends came to 15 bases. The CDR3 runs to 16 residues. CDR3 DNA sequence: TGTGCCAGCAGCCAGAACCGGGACGATCCCCAAGAGACCCAGTACTTC. Amino acids: CASSQNRDDPQETQYF.

This clonotype was seen repeatedly, ten times or more. This chain links TRBV4-1 with TRBJ2-4, with D possibly TRBD1 on 6 matching bases. The V end lost 1 base, the J end lost 3 bases, and 7 bases lay between the germline ends. The germline CDR1 and CDR2 sequences are MGHRA and YSYEKL. The CDR3 covers 14 residues. CDR3 DNA sequence: TGCGCCAGCAGCCAAGTACAGGGCAAAAACATTCAGTACTTC. This encodes CASSQVQGKNIQYF.

This clonotype was detected ten times or more. The chain employs TRBV29-1 and TRBJ2-1; 10 bases map to TRBD2. CDR3 length equals 17 residues. V was clipped by 3 bases and J by 1 base; unmatched bases: 9. The germline gives CDR1 SQVTM, CDR2 ANQGSEA. DNA of the CDR3: TGCAGCGTTGATACCCTAGCGGGAGAAAGATCCTACAATGAGCAGTTCTTC. This codes for CSVDTLAGERSYNEQFF.

This clonotype has at least ten counts. The CDR3 coding sequence is TGTGCCAGCACCATAGGGGGCTTGCTAAACATTCAGTACTTC. Residues: CASTIGGLLNIQYF. This rearrangement joins TRBV2 to TRBJ2-4; 7 bases fit TRBD1. Trimming took 7 bases from V and 6 from J; bases not matched to a gene: 9. Germline loops: CDR1 SNHLY, CDR2 FYNNEI. The length of the CDR3 is 14 residues.

This clonotype appeared many times. The gene calls are TRBV5-1 and TRBJ2-7; D is perhaps TRBD1 (5 bases). The CDR3 has 12 residues. The V end lost 3 bases, the J end lost 3 bases, and 7 bases lay between the germline ends. Germline loops: CDR1 SGHRS, CDR2 YFSETQ. In DNA form, the CDR3 reads TGCGCCAGCAGCTACCAGGGCTACGAGCAGTACTTC. Encoded protein: CASSYQGYEQYF. The complete variable domain, with remaining parts taken from reference TRBV5-1 and TRBJ2-7, reads KAGVTQTPRYLIKTRGQQVTLSCSPISGHRSVSWYQQTPGQGLQFLFEYFSETQRNKGNFPGRFSGRQFSNSRSEMNVSTLELGDSALYLCASSYQGYEQYFGPGTRLTVT.

The table lists this clonotype with many counts. V is TRBV5-6 and J is TRBJ2-1; TRBD2 aligns across 8 bases. Per the germline V gene, CDR1 is SGHDT and CDR2 is YYEEEE. The length of the CDR3 is 15 residues. The junction had 10 bases not matched to a gene; V was cut back by 4 bases and J by 7 bases. The CDR3 here is CASSAPGLGDNEQFF. CDR3 coding DNA: TGTGCCAGCAGCGCCCCGGGACTAGGGGATAATGAGCAGTTCTTC.

This clonotype was seen a handful of times. The CDR3 here is CSAKKGGSYEQYF. The CDR3 DNA sequence: TGCAGTGCTAAAAAGGGGGGATCCTACGAGCAGTACTTC. The chain is built from TRBV20-1 and TRBJ2-7; D is possibly TRBD1 or TRBD2 (6 bases each). Between the trimmed V and J ends, which lost 4 bases and 1 base, there was a span of 11 bases. The CDR3 consists of 13 residues. Germline assignment: CDR1 DFQATT and CDR2 SNEGSKA (reference sequence).

This clonotype was seen only a few times. The chain has TRBV7-2 and TRBJ2-1; no reliable D call. CDR3 length: 15 amino acids. V lost 3 bases and J lost 4, with 13 bases in between. Germline CDR1 is SGHTA and CDR2 is FQGNSA. CDR3 in amino acids: CASSFSPGFYNEQFF. CDR3 bases: TGTGCCAGCAGCTTTTCACCCGGATTTTACAATGAGCAGTTCTTC.

On this clonotype itself: The CDR3 does not close with the conserved phenylalanine or tryptophan, likely indicating a read error. The chain recombines TRBV12-3 or TRBV12-4 with TRBJ2-5; tentative D call: TRBD2 (6 bases). The CDR3 covers 14 residues. DNA for the CDR3: TGTGCCAACAGTACCTCGGGGGTGGGGGAGACCCAGTACTTA. Translating gives CANSTSGVGETQYL.